Each of the 12 T cell receptor beta chains below was sequenced from the same sample in a study of response to subunit inactivated influenza vaccine listed by TCRdb under 2018. Library preparation used RT-PCR. Sequencing used an Illumina HiSeq 2500. Using fastp trimming at Q25 and MiXCR clonotype assembly, TCRdb reanalyzed the public sequencing data and kept in-frame beta chains. A single entry per CDR3 protein holds the most common genes and DNA from its merged rows. For this sample there are hundreds of thousands of distinct CDR3 sequences; approximately 17% appear just once. Approximately 11% of the sample comes from the top ten. The specimen was PBMCs from blood, collected roughly 5 days after vaccination. These receptors were taken from a man aged 45-65 years who received an inactivated influenza vaccine. Donor details come from another sample of the same person, matched by shared clones.

This clonotype was counted many times. The gene calls are TRBV4-3 and TRBJ2-7, with TRBD2 as a possible D gene (6 bases). The germline V gene encodes CDR1 LGHNA and CDR2 YSLEER. This CDR3 region has 15 residues. The V and J ends lost 0 bases and 3 bases respectively, with 12 bases between them. DNA for the CDR3: TGCGCCAGCAGCCAAGATTTAGGGAGGATCTACGAGCAGTACTTC. It translates to CASSQDLGRIYEQYF.

The chain couples TRBV5-6 to TRBJ1-3, with TRBD1 as a possible D gene (5 bases). The CDR3 is 13 residues long. Germline values: CDR1 SGHDT, CDR2 YYEEEE. Trimming pared 5 bases from V and 8 bases from J, leaving 14 bases between. CDR3 nucleotide sequence: TGTGCCAGCAGTCGTACAGGACGGGACACCATATATTTT. Translation gives CASSRTGRDTIYF.

This clonotype was seen a few times. The rearrangement uses TRBV28 and TRBJ2-2, with 9 bases aligning to TRBD1. J gave up 4 bases and V 6 bases, and 3 bases lay outside the gene matches. CDR1 is MDHEN and CDR2 is SYDVKM in the germline V gene. This CDR3 comprises 14 residues. CDR3 amino acids: CASRTGGGTGELFF. The CDR3 nucleotides are TGTGCCAGCAGGACAGGGGGTGGCACCGGGGAGCTGTTTTTT. Full variable domain (outside the CDR3, taken from reference TRBV28 and TRBJ2-2): DVKVTQSSRYLVKRTGEKVFLECVQDMDHENMFWYRQDPGLGLRLIYFSYDVKMKEKGDIPEGYSVSREKKERFSLILESASTNQTSMYLCASRTGGGTGELFFGEGSRLTVL.

This clonotype has more than one count but fewer than ten. The chain employs TRBV2 and TRBJ2-1, with 10 nucleotides matching TRBD2. In germline, CDR1 is SNHLY, CDR2 FYNNEI. This CDR3 contains 17 residues. The J segment lost 8 bases and the V segment lost 4 bases, leaving 14 bases of the junction unmatched. CDR3 residues: CASSAGVVAGGRDEQFF. CDR3 nucleotides: TGTGCCAGCAGTGCGGGGGTAGTAGCGGGGGGCAGAGATGAGCAGTTCTTC.

The chain employs TRBV4-3 and TRBJ2-1, with TRBD2 as a possible D gene (5 bases). The V end lost 4 bases, the J end lost 0 bases, and 10 bases lay between the germline ends. CDR3 length equals 15 residues. Germline V lookup: CDR1 LGHNA, CDR2 YSLEER. In DNA, the CDR3 is TGCGCCAGCAGCCGGCAGCGGAACTCCTACAATGAGCAGTTCTTC. Amino acids: CASSRQRNSYNEQFF.

The V and J genes are TRBV6-2 or TRBV6-3 and TRBJ1-2, with D uncertain. CDR1 and CDR2 from the germline V gene are MNHEY and SVGEGT. V lost 5 bases to trimming and J lost 1 base, with 8 bases between them. This CDR3 contains 13 residues. CDR3 sequence reads: CASSADFNYGYTF. CDR3 coding DNA: TGTGCCAGCAGTGCGGATTTTAACTATGGCTACACCTTC.

The chain joins TRBV7-2 to TRBJ2-7, with D possibly being TRBD1 (6 bases). V shed 1 base and J shed 5 bases, with 21 bases lying between them. This CDR3 has 17 residues. CDR1 SGHTA and CDR2 FQGNSA come from the germline V gene. CDR3 sequence (DNA): TGTGCCAGCAGCTTAGTTCCGAACAGGGCTAATGTTGACGAGCAGTACTTC. The encoded protein is CASSLVPNRANVDEQYF.

This clonotype showed up just a few times. The V gene is TRBV20-1, the J gene TRBJ2-1; D not certain. Trimming cost V 3 bases and J 8 bases, with 14 bases left between them. In germline, CDR1 is DFQATT, CDR2 SNEGSKA (reference sequence). The CDR3 extends over 13 amino acids. CDR3 in amino acids: CSASKPVGDEQFF. The CDR3 coding sequence is TGCAGTGCTAGTAAGCCTGTTGGGGATGAGCAGTTCTTC.

This clonotype was counted only a few times. The J gene is TRBJ2-2, the V gene TRBV5-1; TRBD1 matches at 7 bases. Germline V gene sequence: CDR1 SGHRS, CDR2 YFSETQ. The CDR3 is 15 residues long. V gave up 3 bases and J gave up 0 bases; unmatched junction bases: 2. The CDR3 DNA reads TGCGCCAGCAGCTCACAGGGGACGAACACCGGGGAGCTGTTTTTT. It is translated as CASSSQGTNTGELFF.

V gene TRBV20-1 combines with J gene TRBJ2-2, with D perhaps matching TRBD2 (6 bases). Germline CDR1 DFQATT, CDR2 SNEGSKA (reference sequence). With 7 bases removed from V and 2 bases from J, the gap between germline ends came to 14 bases. The CDR3 totals 14 residues. CDR3 in amino acids: CSVPGLRNTGELFF. The CDR3, as DNA: TGCAGTGTCCCGGGACTCCGAAACACCGGGGAGCTGTTTTTT.

The J gene is TRBJ2-1, the V gene TRBV19; 7 nucleotides line up with TRBD2. CDR1 LNHDA and CDR2 SQIVND come from the germline V gene (reference sequence). The CDR3 spans 16 residues. V lost 4 bases, J lost 0 bases, and 6 bases stayed unmatched. CDR3 sequence reads: CASSRSGTGSYNEQFF. CDR3 DNA: TGTGCCAGTAGTAGAAGCGGGACCGGCTCCTACAATGAGCAGTTCTTC.

The gene calls are TRBV28 and TRBJ2-3; 7 positions match TRBD2. Germline CDR1 and CDR2: MDHEN and SYDVKM. The CDR3 has 15 residues. Trimming cost V 6 bases and J 2 bases; bases outside gene matches: 8. The CDR3 is CASSFSSGPTDTQYF. The CDR3 bases are TGTGCCAGCAGCTTCTCTAGCGGACCCACAGATACGCAGTATTTT.